What follows describes a single TCR beta chain. The data originate from a study of blood T cell repertoires in COVID-19. Looking at the study overall: COVID-19 samples from acute and convalescent phases originated in the United States, Italy and Spain. PBMCs, B-cell-depleted T cells, or T cells provided the cDNA or gDNA that made up the material.

Under the authors' procedure: Quantification of nucleated cells was approximated via reference gene primer amplification. TCRdb's table, derived via immunoSEQ multiplex PCR, lists solely in-frame clones and lacks some. V and J calls and clone size come straight from that table; D and trimming were deduced from the DNA. The sample lists 120,000 to 150,000 clones, 88% occurring once. This sequence originates from a human donor in a cohort sampled during active COVID-19. Specimen: peripheral blood.

CDR3 sequence: CASSLWTGGYGYTF. The CDR3 DNA sequence: TGTGCCAGCAGCCTCTGGACAGGGGGCTATGGCTACACCTTC. The rearrangement joins TRBV7-2 to TRBJ1-2, with 10 bases matching TRBD1. V was clipped by 5 bases and J by 4 bases; unmatched bases: 4. Germline V CDR1 and CDR2: SGHTA, FQGNSA. The CDR3 contains 14 residues.